One and the same sample provided the 27 T cell receptor beta chains below, sequenced in a study of blood T cells in healthy people across ages. A second PCR, run for roughly 7 to 11 cycles, used a sample-barcoded 5' primer plus a J-beta primer mix. TCRdb reprocessed the 5' RACE reads with MiXCR, giving one entry per CDR3 protein. This table holds about 680,000 distinct CDR3 sequences, around 45% found once. The sequencing input was blood. The receptors derive from a woman aged 60 to 75 in good health.

The rearrangement links TRBV24-1 to TRBJ2-7, with D unclear. This CDR3 has 13 residues. The germline gives CDR1 KGHDR, CDR2 SFDVKD. V shed 9 bases and J shed 1 base, with 12 bases lying between them. The CDR3 loop reads CATWMTASYEQYF. The CDR3 nucleotides read TGTGCCACCTGGATGACCGCTTCCTACGAGCAGTACTTC.

The V and J genes are TRBV15 and TRBJ2-3; D gene uncertain. The CDR3 totals 13 residues. In germline, CDR1 is LNHNV, CDR2 YYDKDF (reference sequence). V was trimmed by 0 bases and J by 5 bases, leaving 6 bases between them. In DNA, the CDR3 is TGTGCCACCAGCAGAGATTCCCAAGATACGCAGTATTTT. Translation: CATSRDSQDTQYF.

J is TRBJ2-1 and V is TRBV29-1; D is unclear. The CDR3 has 15 amino acids. The V gene's germline CDR1 is SQVTM and CDR2 ANQGSEA. Trimming shortened V by 6 bases and J by 5 bases, and 20 bases separated the two germline ends. The CDR3 DNA sequence: TGCAGCGTGACGGACGGGCGGAGAAACGACAATGAGCAGTTCTTC. Encoded protein: CSVTDGRRNDNEQFF.

This clonotype was observed a few times. This chain connects TRBV7-3 to TRBJ2-3; TRBD2 matches at 8 bases. After removal of 5 bases from V and 5 bases from J, the junction contained 12 bases not matched to a gene. Germline V gene sequence: CDR1 SGHTA, CDR2 FQGTGA. The CDR3 covers 16 residues. CDR3: CASSPLSGSRRDTQYF. The CDR3 DNA is TGTGCCAGCAGCCCCCTGAGCGGGAGCCGTAGAGATACGCAGTATTTT. The full variable domain, rest sourced from reference TRBV7-3 and TRBJ2-3, is GAGVSQTPSNKVTEKGKYVELRCDPISGHTALYWYRQSLGQGPEFLIYFQGTGAADDSGLPNDRFFAVRPEGSVSTLKIQRTERGDSAVYLCASSPLSGSRRDTQYFGPGTRLTVL.

This clonotype was recorded at least ten times. The V call is TRBV29-1, the J call TRBJ1-6, with D unresolved. The CDR3 sequence is 12 residues long. The V and J ends lost 4 bases and 10 bases respectively, with 11 bases between them. Germline V gene lookup returns CDR1 SQVTM and CDR2 ANQGSEA. The chain's CDR3 is CSVGEGNSPLHF. The CDR3 DNA sequence: TGCAGCGTTGGGGAAGGGAACTCACCCCTCCACTTT.

This clonotype was counted only a few times. The J gene is TRBJ1-6, the V gene TRBV20-1; D remains unclear. Germline V gives CDR1 DFQATT, CDR2 SNEGSKA (reference sequence). The CDR3 is 16 amino acids. The V and J ends lost 2 bases and 0 bases respectively, with 11 bases between them. The CDR3 protein is CSARMSKSSYNSPLHF. CDR3 DNA sequence: TGCAGTGCTAGAATGTCCAAGAGCTCCTATAATTCACCCCTCCACTTT.

The chain is built from TRBV7-9 and TRBJ2-3, with D hard to call. V lost 7 bases and J 0 bases, leaving 14 bases between the germline ends. Germline CDR1 is SEHNR and CDR2 is FQNEAQ (reference sequence). This CDR3 region has 15 residues. The CDR3 is CASTPVGSSTDTQYF. CDR3 DNA: TGTGCCAGCACCCCAGTTGGGTCTAGCACAGATACGCAGTATTTT.

In this sample, this clonotype turned up a few times. V and J are TRBV4-2 and TRBJ2-7; D gene uncertain. Trimming took 0 bases from V and 0 from J, leaving 12 bases between them. This CDR3 is built from 16 residues. Germline V gives CDR1 LGHNA, CDR2 YNFKEQ. CDR3 coding DNA: TGTGCCAGCAGCCAAGAAAAGTCCCTCCCCTCCTACGAGCAGTACTTC. The encoded protein is CASSQEKSLPSYEQYF.

This clonotype was observed a handful of times. V gene TRBV6-2 or TRBV6-3 combines with J gene TRBJ2-1, with TRBD2 matching 8 bases. The length of the CDR3 is 13 residues. With 0 bases clipped from V and 15 bases from J, the junction kept 7 bases outside the gene matches. In germline, CDR1 is MNHEY, CDR2 SVGEGT. CDR3: CASSYSVSGSAFF. In nucleotides, the CDR3 is TGTGCCAGCAGTTACTCGGTGAGCGGGAGCGCGTTCTTC.

This chain uses TRBV7-6 with TRBJ1-6, with D perhaps matching TRBD1 (5 bases). V lost 3 bases, J lost 9 bases, and 15 bases lay in between. There are 15 residues in the CDR3. The germline V gene encodes CDR1 SGHVS and CDR2 FNYEAQ. The CDR3 region is CASSFKMGGGSPLHF. The CDR3 region has the DNA TGTGCCAGCAGCTTCAAGATGGGCGGGGGTTCACCCCTCCACTTT.

This clonotype has a count of ten or more. This chain joins TRBV7-2 and TRBJ2-3; 7 bases align to TRBD1. The CDR3 consists of 14 residues. Unmatched junction bases numbered 3, after V lost 5 bases and J lost 1 base. CDR1 and CDR2 (germline): SGHTA, FQGNSA. The chain's CDR3 is CASSPDRGTDTQYF. DNA for the CDR3: TGTGCCAGCAGCCCCGACAGGGGCACAGATACGCAGTATTTT.

This clonotype has just a few counts. This chain uses TRBV10-3 with TRBJ2-7, with D possibly TRBD2 on 5 matching bases. The J call may be incorrect, as the DNA end agrees better with TRBJ2-5. The germline V gene encodes CDR1 ENHRY and CDR2 SYGVKD. There are 14 residues in the CDR3. The CDR3 DNA reads TGTGCCACCATGGGCGTCCGGGGATTTGAGACCCAGTACTTC. As protein: CATMGVRGFETQYF.

J is TRBJ2-5 and V is TRBV6-5; D may correspond to TRBD1 or TRBD2 (5 bases each). This CDR3 spans 13 amino acids. The V and J ends lost 1 base and 5 bases respectively, with 8 bases between them. The germline V gene has CDR1 MNHEY and CDR2 SVGAGI. CDR3 sequence: CASSYLGDETQYF. CDR3 DNA: TGTGCCAGCAGTTACTTAGGGGACGAGACCCAGTACTTC.

This rearrangement joins TRBV29-1 to TRBJ2-5, with D possibly TRBD2 on 7 matching bases. The CDR3 totals 13 residues. Germline-derived CDR1 and CDR2 are SQVTM and ANQGSEA. The CDR3 sequence is CSFGGRDQETQYF. The DNA for the CDR3 is TGCAGTTTCGGGGGGCGGGACCAAGAGACCCAGTACTTC.

The rearrangement uses TRBV6-5 and TRBJ2-2; 12 bases map to TRBD2. This CDR3 region has 19 residues. Losses at the gene ends were 5 bases for V and 0 bases for J; bases not matched to a gene: 10. The germline V gene encodes CDR1 MNHEY and CDR2 SVGAGI. The CDR3 loop reads CASSNPSGRAFSNTGELFF. The CDR3 DNA follows: TGTGCCAGCAGTAACCCTAGCGGGAGGGCCTTTTCGAACACCGGGGAGCTGTTTTTT.

This clonotype was recorded once. The genes are TRBV6-6 and TRBJ2-1, with TRBD2 matching 8 bases. CDR1 is MNHNY, CDR2 SVGAGI, per germline (reference sequence). J gave up 1 base and V 2 bases, and 1 base lay outside the gene matches. This CDR3 is 15 amino acids long. The CDR3 DNA reads as TGTGCCAGCAGTTACCAGCGGGGGTCCTACAATGAGCAGTTCTTC. Translated, it gives CASSYQRGSYNEQFF.

V gene TRBV9 combines with J gene TRBJ2-1; D is uncertain. Trimming stripped 2 bases from V and 7 bases from J, with 10 bases between. From germline, CDR1 is SGDLS and CDR2 YYNGEE. The CDR3 length is 13 residues. CDR3 loop: CASSVGWKNEQFF. Here the CDR3 DNA reads TGTGCCAGCAGCGTTGGGTGGAAAAATGAGCAGTTCTTC.

The rearrangement uses TRBV4-2 and TRBJ1-2; 8 nucleotides match TRBD1. V shed 5 bases and J 3 bases; nucleotides not matched to a gene: 14. Per the germline V gene, CDR1 is LGHNA and CDR2 is YNFKEQ. This CDR3 has 17 amino acids. CDR3 DNA sequence: TGTGCCAGCAGCGGGCGGACAGGGAGGCTCTCTGACTATGGCTACACCTTC. Amino acids: CASSGRTGRLSDYGYTF.

The V gene is TRBV24-1, the J gene TRBJ2-1, with D unclear. This CDR3 comprises 11 residues. CDR1 and CDR2 from the germline V gene are KGHDR and SFDVKD. V was pared by 0 bases and J by 10 bases, with 3 bases between. The CDR3 loop reads CATSDLKEQFF. CDR3 DNA: TGTGCCACCAGTGATTTGAAGGAGCAGTTCTTC.

J is TRBJ2-7 and V is TRBV7-2, with no clear D. CDR3 length: 14 amino acids. V was trimmed by 5 bases and J by 0 bases, leaving 11 bases between them. From germline, CDR1 is SGHTA and CDR2 FQGNSA. The DNA for the CDR3 is TGTGCCAGCAGCCTCATGGGCTCCTCCTACGAGCAGTACTTC. Translation: CASSLMGSSYEQYF.

Turning to this clonotype: At one boundary the junction diverges from the germline segment, which might be a read error. The chain links TRBV5-1 to TRBJ2-1, with 7 bases identical to TRBD2. Per germline, CDR1 SGHRS and CDR2 YFSETQ. The CDR3 sequence is 14 residues long. The CDR3 spells CASSLGLNYNEQFF. As DNA, the CDR3 is TGCGCCAGCAGCCTGGGACTAAACTACAATGAACAGTTCTTC.

Here the CDR3 DNA reads TGCGCCAGCAGCCTAGACAGCCCTCCCTTTCGGGCTTTCTTT. Translating it yields CASSLDSPPFRAFF. The V and J genes are TRBV5-1 and TRBJ1-1, with D perhaps TRBD1 (5 bases). Germline-derived CDR1 and CDR2 are SGHRS and YFSETQ. This CDR3 is built from 14 residues. The germline V and J ends were trimmed by 4 bases and 11 bases, with 21 bases remaining between them.

The V call is TRBV5-1, the J call TRBJ2-5; no definite D call. The end of the DNA fits TRBJ2-7 better, so the J call may be wrong. Germline lookup yields CDR1 SGHRS and CDR2 YFSETQ. This CDR3 is 16 amino acids long. DNA of the CDR3: TGCGCCAGCAGCCCTAGGGTGGGGTCGGCCACCTACGAGCAGTACTTC. Amino acid sequence: CASSPRVGSATYEQYF.

The DNA of the CDR3 is TGTGCCAGCAGTCAACCGGGACAGGGTCGGACATATGGGGCCAACGTCCTGACTTTC. It encodes CASSQPGQGRTYGANVLTF. V and J are TRBV28 and TRBJ2-6; 9 nucleotides match TRBD1. This CDR3 is built from 19 residues. Germline V gene data show CDR1 as MDHEN and CDR2 as SYDVKM. V shed 5 bases, J shed 3 bases, and the junction held 14 bases outside the gene matches.

This clonotype has a handful of counts. The chain couples TRBV30 to TRBJ2-3; TRBD2 is a possible D gene (6 bases). Germline-derived CDR1 and CDR2 are GTSNPN and SVGIG (reference sequence). The ends were cut back, 0 bases at V and 1 base at J, with 8 bases in the middle. The CDR3 consists of 14 residues. In nucleotides, the CDR3 is TGTGCCTGGAGTGTCGGGAGCGGCACAGATACGCAGTATTTT. Protein product: CAWSVGSGTDTQYF.

A single count supports this clonotype. At one boundary the junction diverges from the germline segment, which might be a read error. This rearrangement joins TRBV6-2 or TRBV6-3 to TRBJ2-3, with D perhaps matching TRBD2 (6 bases). The germline CDR1 and CDR2 sequences are MNHEY and SVGEGT. The CDR3 is 14 amino acids. CDR3 residues: CAIRLEGSTGTQYF. CDR3 bases: TGTGCCATACGACTAGAAGGGTCCACAGGTACGCAGTATTTT.

In nucleotides, the CDR3 is TGTGCCAGCAGTAAAGGACTAGCGGGAAAGTCAAAAAACATTCAGTACTTC. Protein: CASSKGLAGKSKNIQYF. This chain uses TRBV2 with TRBJ2-4; 12 bases match TRBD2. This CDR3 is built from 17 residues. Trimming removed 5 bases from V and 4 bases from J; junction bases left unmatched: 9. Germline V gene data show CDR1 as SNHLY and CDR2 as FYNNEI.